This T cell receptor beta chain was sequenced during a study of blood T cell repertoires in COVID-19 (TCRdb year 2020). Broadly, across the study: The collaborator samples originated in the United States, Italy and Spain and spanned the acute and convalescent phases of COVID-19. A freely available public database, intended as a resource for researchers studying the immune response to SARS-CoV-2, is where the repertoires were released. The prospective study material was composed of cDNA or gDNA derived from T cells, B-cell-depleted T cells, or PBMCs. The samples were drawn from two sources: the first 160 participants of the ongoing ImmuneRACE study, and 950 to 1,500 subjects contributed by 6 global collaborators. Deeply sampled blood TCRbeta repertoires from subjects exposed to, actively infected with, or recovered from COVID-19 were included in the dataset. Nearly every sample came with metadata listing a de-identified subject ID, COVID-19 status, age in years and sex. Where available, HLA class I and class II types were obtained from metadata supplied by the sample provider rather than from assay-based typing.

Beyond this particular receptor, the publication reports: The amount of clinical and demographic metadata varied by source and participant and was provided uncurated.

Points on this clone: Its antigen has not been determined. The record has no base qualities; no much larger clone is one base away.

Collaborating institutions collected whole blood in K2EDTA tubes following their own protocols. For TCRbeta analysis, collaborator samples were shipped as frozen whole blood, as isolated PBMCs, or as DNA extracted from either sample type. Looking up the germline V gene yields CDR1 MGHRA and CDR2 YSYEKL. From the cysteine up to the phenylalanine, the CDR3 has a length of 15 residues. Of the read, only the CDR3 DNA is kept; its 45 bases are in frame from base 1. The V and J ends are trimmed by 0 bases and 7 bases, leaving 15 bases between them. TCRbeta CDR3 regions were amplified from genomic DNA by means of the immunoSEQ Assay, a bias-controlled multiplex PCR. The authors processed their data as follows. Within the assay, amplification of reference gene primers was used to estimate how many nucleated cells each sample contained. To quantify the absolute abundance of each unique TCRbeta CDR3 rearrangement, sequence reads were collapsed and filtered. Productive Simpson clonality was computed per sample as the square root of Simpson's diversity index over productive rearrangements. The table was pulled from immuneACCESS by TCRdb, which kept in-frame rearrangements only. Such tables lose some clones; where checked, under half of the loss comes from unresolved V genes, and the rest has no known cause. V and J calls and clone size follow that table, whereas D and trimming were derived from the DNA. This sample gives tens of thousands of clones in total; around four fifths of them show up just once. Jointly, the top ten make up approximately 5% of the sample.

Material for sequencing was peripheral blood. The origin of this receptor is a man aged 70-80 years with acute or convalescent COVID-19. The chain is made from TRBV4-1 and TRBJ1-1, and possibly TRBD1, on 5 matching bases. The DNA sequence reads TGCGCCAGCAGCCAAGAGGTAGGGGTACTCCTTGAAGCTTTCTTT. Its amino acids are CASSQEVGVLLEAFF.